This T cell receptor beta chain appears in the sequencing data of a study of T cells in Graves' hyperthyroidism and ophthalmopathy. Template material for amplifying TCR beta CDR3 regions consisted of RNA transcripts. The HTBI primer set drove a first-round RT-PCR of the TCR CDR3. Via MiXCR, TCRdb re-called the multiplex PCR reads, giving one row per CDR3 protein. The data show hundreds of thousands of distinct CDR3 sequences, around 38% seen once. The germline V gene encodes CDR1 LNHDA and CDR2 SQIVND (reference sequence). The germline V and J ends were trimmed by 7 bases and 9 bases, with 10 bases remaining between them. This CDR3 is built from 11 residues.

Sequencing was done on a sample of blood. This TCR was sampled from a man aged 18 to 30 with Graves' hyperthyroidism. This chain links TRBV19 with TRBJ1-5; D gene uncertain. For the CDR3, the DNA is TGTGCCAGTAACTCCGCTGGGCCCCAGCATTTT. Protein product: CASNSAGPQHF.